The sequence of this T cell receptor (beta chain) was determined in a study of blood T cell repertoires in COVID-19. About the study: Samples of COVID-19 (acute and convalescent) were obtained from the United States, Italy and Spain. In each case, the material was cDNA or gDNA derived from T cells, B-cell-depleted T cells, or PBMCs.

V dropped 8 bases and J dropped 5; count of bases not matched to a gene: 13. CDR3 length: 16 residues. In germline, CDR1 is MNHNY, CDR2 SVGAGI (reference sequence). TCRdb's copy holds only in-frame clones and misses some; the assay was immunoSEQ multiplex PCR. Of some 290,000 clones listed, roughly 93% are singletons. Across about two dozen US areas, participants ranged in age from roughly 18 to 95 years. Clinical history as reported by participants underpinned cohort assignment. The chain joins TRBV6-6 to TRBJ2-7; 12 nucleotides agree with TRBD1. The sample taken for sequencing was PBMCs or T cells enriched from blood (not recorded which). This TCR came from a middle-aged woman with acute COVID-19. The CDR3 reads CASRPPSGQGAHEQYF. CDR3 DNA: TGTGCCAGCCGTCCACCATCGGGACAGGGGGCCCACGAGCAGTACTTC.